Listed below are T cell receptor beta chains from one sample, sequenced in a study of blood T cell repertoires in COVID-19. The assay was immunoSEQ multiplex PCR, and TCRdb's table has in-frame clones only and misses some. The data hold about 50,000 clones, with 80% to 90% observed a single time. Sequenced sample: peripheral blood. These receptors were collected from a human donor with active COVID-19. The donor label of this sample is uncertain. The CDR3 runs from the conserved cysteine through the conserved F or W. Each record gives: J gene, V gene, clone size, D gene, CDR3 protein, CDR3 DNA. The D gene is left open where the match is weak. The listing skips clone size in some rows; elsewhere it reads once, few, many or a size class.

TRBJ1-4 TRBV2 - - CASSGRGGSANEKLFF TGTGCCAGCAGTGGGCGGGGGGGCTCGGCTAATGAAAAACTGTTTTTT
TRBJ2-1 TRBV7-2 few - CASSLVGQPAGEQFF TGTGCCAGCAGCTTGGTCGGACAGCCCGCAGGTGAGCAGTTCTTC
TRBJ1-1 TRBV19 few TRBD1 CASMGQLNTEAFF TGTGCCAGTATGGGACAGTTGAACACTGAAGCTTTCTTT
TRBJ2-3 TRBV6-4 - TRBD1 CASSDGTGADTQYF TGTGCCAGCAGTGACGGGACAGGGGCAGATACGCAGTATTTT
TRBJ1-2 TRBV2 - TRBD1 CASSGQGPIYGYTF TGTGCCAGCAGTGGACAGGGTCCGATCTATGGCTACACCTTC
TRBJ1-4 TRBV21-1 - - CASSKGAGPATNEKLFF TGTGCCAGCAGCAAAGGGGCAGGGCCGGCAACTAATGAAAAACTGTTTTTT
TRBJ2-5 TRBV29-1 - - CSVEDRGGGETQYF TGCAGCGTTGAAGATCGGGGAGGGGGAGAGACCCAGTACTTC
TRBJ2-7 TRBV5-4 - - CASSSTSTEQYF TGTGCCAGCAGCTCTACTAGCACCGAGCAGTACTTC
TRBJ2-6 TRBV19 - - CASSTATQSSGANVLTF TGTGCCAGTAGTACGGCGACTCAGAGCTCTGGGGCCAACGTCCTGACTTTC
TRBJ1-5 TRBV28 - TRBD1 CASSFRYRGGKDSNQPQHF TGTGCCAGCAGTTTTCGGTACAGGGGTGGGAAAGATAGCAATCAGCCCCAGCATTTT
TRBJ2-1 TRBV18 - - CASSPSGNEQFF TGTGCCAGCTCACCCTCGGGTAATGAGCAGTTCTTC
TRBJ1-4 TRBV25-1 - - CASSRATNEKLFF TGTGCCAGCAGTAGAGCAACTAATGAAAAACTGTTTTTT
TRBJ1-3 TRBV9 - - CASSDGVSGNTIYF TGTGCCAGCAGCGATGGAGTATCGGGAAACACCATATATTTT
TRBJ2-5 TRBV5-4 - TRBD2 CASSLSPSGGSRETQYF TGTGCCAGCAGCTTGAGTCCCAGCGGGGGTTCTCGGGAGACCCAGTACTTC
TRBJ1-4 TRBV3-1/TRBV3-2 - - CASSQRGRAGNEKLFF TGTGCCAGCAGCCAACGGGGGAGGGCAGGGAATGAAAAACTGTTTTTT
TRBJ2-1 TRBV11-3 - TRBD2 CASSQTSGSSNEQFF TGTGCCAGCAGCCAGACTAGCGGGAGTAGCAATGAGCAGTTCTTC
TRBJ2-5 TRBV5-4 - TRBD2 CASSILYAGGGETQYF TGTGCCAGCAGCATTTTATACGCGGGAGGGGGAGAGACCCAGTACTTC
TRBJ2-5 TRBV18 - - CASSPSLGETQYF TGTGCCAGCTCACCAAGCCTAGGAGAGACCCAGTACTTC
TRBJ2-2 TRBV9 - TRBD1 CASSERRDRDYTGELFF TGTGCCAGCAGCGAGCGGAGGGACAGGGATTACACCGGGGAGCTGTTTTTT
TRBJ2-7 TRBV27 once - CASSLRPEVHEQYF TGTGCCAGCAGTTTGAGGCCGGAGGTCCACGAGCAGTACTTC
TRBJ2-7 TRBV28 - TRBD2 CASSRTSGSYEQYF TGTGCCAGCAGCCGGACTAGCGGGAGCTACGAGCAGTACTTC
TRBJ2-1 TRBV5-1 - - CASRSDSYNEQFF TGCGCCAGCAGGAGTGATAGCTACAATGAGCAGTTCTTC
TRBJ1-1 TRBV18 - - CASSPGGVTEAFF TGTGCCAGCTCACCGGGGGGGGTCACTGAAGCTTTCTTT
TRBJ1-1 TRBV25-1 - - CASQGGRNTEAFF TGTGCCAGCCAAGGGGGAAGGAACACTGAAGCTTTCTTT
TRBJ1-5 TRBV27 - - CASSLTAYSNQPQHF TGTGCCAGCAGTTTAACAGCATATAGCAATCAGCCCCAGCATTTT
TRBJ2-7 TRBV6-2/TRBV6-3 - - CASSYSRGVYEQYF TGTGCCAGCAGTTACAGCAGGGGGGTCTACGAGCAGTACTTC
TRBJ2-3 TRBV19 - - CASNYRIPDTQYF TGTGCCAGTAACTACCGAATTCCAGATACGCAGTATTTT
TRBJ1-3 TRBV10-3 few - CAISESRGGNTIYF TGTGCCATCAGTGAGTCCAGGGGTGGAAACACCATATATTTT
TRBJ1-1 TRBV10-3 - TRBD1 CAITTGTENTEAFF TGTGCCATCACGACCGGGACAGAGAACACTGAAGCTTTCTTT
TRBJ2-5 TRBV10-3 - TRBD1 CAISGEQGAGETQYF TGTGCCATCAGTGGAGAACAGGGGGCCGGGGAGACCCAGTACTTC
TRBJ2-3 TRBV7-8 - TRBD1 CASSHSVGTGSDTQYF TGTGCCAGCAGTCACAGCGTTGGGACAGGGTCAGATACGCAGTATTTT
TRBJ2-7 TRBV9 - - CASSSSYEQYF TGTGCCAGCTCCTCCTCCTACGAGCAGTACTTC
TRBJ2-1 TRBV6-5 - TRBD1 CASRTGGFNEQFF TGTGCCAGCAGGACAGGGGGATTCAATGAGCAGTTCTTC
TRBJ1-1 TRBV9 - - CASSPLGWNTEAFF TGTGCCAGCAGCCCCCTCGGGTGGAACACTGAAGCTTTCTTT
TRBJ1-5 TRBV28 - - CASSLTGFGNQPQHF TGTGCCAGCAGTTTAACGGGATTTGGAAATCAGCCCCAGCATTTT
TRBJ2-1 TRBV10-3 few TRBD2 CAISESTSGSYEQFF TGTGCCATCAGTGAGTCGACTAGCGGGAGCTATGAGCAGTTCTTC
TRBJ2-3 TRBV7-8 - - CASSLLQRTDTQYF TGTGCCAGCAGCTTGCTACAGCGCACAGATACGCAGTATTTT
TRBJ2-7 TRBV3-1/TRBV3-2 few TRBD2 CASSRILSGGAYEQYF TGTGCCAGCAGCCGTATCCTTAGCGGGGGAGCCTACGAGCAGTACTTC